The subject of this entry is one T cell receptor beta chain. Antigen unknown. The junction and the germline gene differ at one end; a read error may be behind it. The sample is drawn from a study of OX40 agonist ivuxolimab in advanced cancers. Study-wide results and limits: With doses of 0.1 to 3.0 mg/kg, CD4+ and CD8+ blood T cells had undergone clonal expansion by week 6.

Germline values: CDR1 MGHDK, CDR2 SYGVNS. The CDR3 has 14 residues. Profiled with immunoSEQ multiplex PCR; TCRdb holds only in-frame clones, not every one. The data contain around 100,000 clones, about 88% of them singletons. Sample: CD4+ or CD8+ T cells sorted from blood, taken in a trial of the OX40 agonist ivuxolimab. The chain uses TRBV25-1 and TRBJ2-2, with 7 bases aligning to TRBD1. This receptor was identified in an adult with an advanced solid tumor such as melanoma, head and neck, liver or kidney cancer. The CDR3 DNA follows: TGTGCCGGCAGAGACGACAGGGTTGGCGGGGAGCTGTTTTTT. Translation gives CAGRDDRVGGELFF.